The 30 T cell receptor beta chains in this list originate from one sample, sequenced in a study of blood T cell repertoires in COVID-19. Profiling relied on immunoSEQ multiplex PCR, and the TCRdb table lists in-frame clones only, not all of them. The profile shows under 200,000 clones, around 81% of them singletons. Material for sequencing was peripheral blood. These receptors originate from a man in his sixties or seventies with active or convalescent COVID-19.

In nucleotides, the CDR3 is TGTGCCAGCAGCTTAGGGAGGGCAAATTCACCCCTCCACTTT. This codes for CASSLGRANSPLHF. This sequence joins TRBV7-6 and TRBJ1-6, with D hard to call. Per the germline V gene, CDR1 is SGHVS and CDR2 is FNYEAQ. V dropped 1 base and J dropped 7 bases, with 8 bases sitting between them. CDR3 size: 14 residues.

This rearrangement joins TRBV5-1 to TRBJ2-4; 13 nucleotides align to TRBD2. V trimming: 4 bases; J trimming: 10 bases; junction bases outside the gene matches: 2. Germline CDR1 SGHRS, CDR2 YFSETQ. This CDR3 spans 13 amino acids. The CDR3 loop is CASSQGLAGIQYF. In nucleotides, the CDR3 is TGCGCCAGCAGCCAGGGACTAGCGGGGATTCAGTACTTC. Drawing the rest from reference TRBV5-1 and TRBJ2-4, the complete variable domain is KAGVTQTPRYLIKTRGQQVTLSCSPISGHRSVSWYQQTPGQGLQFLFEYFSETQRNKGNFPGRFSGRQFSNSRSEMNVSTLELGDSALYLCASSQGLAGIQYFGAGTRLSVL.

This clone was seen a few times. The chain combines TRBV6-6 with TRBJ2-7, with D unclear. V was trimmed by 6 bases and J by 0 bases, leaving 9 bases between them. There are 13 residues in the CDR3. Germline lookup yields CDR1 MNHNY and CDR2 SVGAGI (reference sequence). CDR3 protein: CASRMTLSYEQYF. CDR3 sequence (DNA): TGTGCCAGCAGAATGACACTCTCCTACGAGCAGTACTTC.

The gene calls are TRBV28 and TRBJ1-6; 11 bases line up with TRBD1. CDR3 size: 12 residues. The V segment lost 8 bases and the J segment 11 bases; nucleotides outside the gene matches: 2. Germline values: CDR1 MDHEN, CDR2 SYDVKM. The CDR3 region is CASGTGGTPLHF. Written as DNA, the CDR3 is TGTGCCAGCGGGACAGGGGGAACACCCCTCCACTTT.

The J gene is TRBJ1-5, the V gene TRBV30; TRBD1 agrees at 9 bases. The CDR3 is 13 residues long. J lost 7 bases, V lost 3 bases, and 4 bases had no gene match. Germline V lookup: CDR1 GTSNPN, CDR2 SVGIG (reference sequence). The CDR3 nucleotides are TGTGCCTGGAGCTCACAGGGGGCCCAGCCCCAGCATTTT. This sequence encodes CAWSSQGAQPQHF. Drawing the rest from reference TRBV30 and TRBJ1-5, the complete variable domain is SQTIHQWPATLVQPVGSPLSLECTVEGTSNPNLYWYRQAAGRGLQLLFYSVGIGQISSEVPQNLSASRPQDRQFILSSKKLLLSDSGFYLCAWSSQGAQPQHFGDGTRLSIL.

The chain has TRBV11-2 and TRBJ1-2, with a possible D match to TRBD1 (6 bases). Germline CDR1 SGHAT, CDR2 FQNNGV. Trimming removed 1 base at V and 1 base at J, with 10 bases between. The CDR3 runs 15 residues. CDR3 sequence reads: CASSLGQANNYGYTF. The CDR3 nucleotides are TGTGCCAGCAGCTTAGGACAGGCGAATAACTATGGCTACACCTTC.

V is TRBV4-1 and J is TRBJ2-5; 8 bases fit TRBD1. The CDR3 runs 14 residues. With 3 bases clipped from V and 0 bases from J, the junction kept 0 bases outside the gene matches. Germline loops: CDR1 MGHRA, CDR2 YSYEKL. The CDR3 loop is CASSQDRDQETQYF. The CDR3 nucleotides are TGCGCCAGCAGCCAGGACAGGGACCAAGAGACCCAGTACTTC.

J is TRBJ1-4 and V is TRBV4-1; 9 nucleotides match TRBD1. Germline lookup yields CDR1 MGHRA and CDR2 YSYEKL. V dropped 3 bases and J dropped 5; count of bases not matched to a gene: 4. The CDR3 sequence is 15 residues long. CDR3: CASSHSGTGNEKLFF. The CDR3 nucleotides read TGCGCCAGCAGCCATTCCGGGACAGGGAATGAAAAACTGTTTTTT.

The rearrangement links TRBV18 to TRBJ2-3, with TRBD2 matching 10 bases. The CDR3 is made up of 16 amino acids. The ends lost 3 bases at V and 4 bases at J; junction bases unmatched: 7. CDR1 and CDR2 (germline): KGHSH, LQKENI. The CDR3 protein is CASSPPGTSVPDTQYF. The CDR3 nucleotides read TGTGCCAGCTCACCCCCCGGGACTAGCGTCCCAGATACGCAGTATTTT. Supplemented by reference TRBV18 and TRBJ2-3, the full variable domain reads NAGVMQNPRHLVRRRGQEARLRCSPMKGHSHVYWYRQLPEEGLKFMVYLQKENIIDESGMPKERFSAEFPKEGPSILRIQQVVRGDSAAYFCASSPPGTSVPDTQYFGPGTRLTVL.

Here the CDR3 reads CASSLAETGGVYGYTF. CDR3 DNA sequence: TGCGCCAGCAGCTTGGCAGAGACAGGGGGCGTGTATGGCTACACCTTC. The chain carries TRBV5-1 and TRBJ1-2; 10 bases align to TRBD1. The CDR3 length is 16 residues. Germline CDR1 is SGHRS and CDR2 is YFSETQ. V lost 0 bases, J lost 5 bases, and 7 bases stayed unmatched.

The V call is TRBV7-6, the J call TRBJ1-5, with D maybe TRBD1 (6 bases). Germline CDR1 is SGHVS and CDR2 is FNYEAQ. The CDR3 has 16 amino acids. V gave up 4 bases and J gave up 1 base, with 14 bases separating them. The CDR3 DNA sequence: TGTGCCAGCAGCTGGGGACACCCGGCGAGCAATCAGCCCCAGCATTTT. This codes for CASSWGHPASNQPQHF. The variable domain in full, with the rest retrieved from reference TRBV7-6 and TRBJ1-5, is GAGVSQSPRYKVTKRGQDVALRCDPISGHVSLYWYRQALGQGPEFLTYFNYEAQQDKSGLPNDRFSAERPEGSISTLTIQRTEQRDSAMYRCASSWGHPASNQPQHFGDGTRLSIL.

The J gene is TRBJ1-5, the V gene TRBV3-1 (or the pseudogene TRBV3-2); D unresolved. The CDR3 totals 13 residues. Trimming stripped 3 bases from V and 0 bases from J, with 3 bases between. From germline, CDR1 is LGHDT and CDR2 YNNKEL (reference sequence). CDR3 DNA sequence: TGTGCCAGCAGCCACGGTAGCAATCAGCCCCAGCATTTT. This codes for CASSHGSNQPQHF.

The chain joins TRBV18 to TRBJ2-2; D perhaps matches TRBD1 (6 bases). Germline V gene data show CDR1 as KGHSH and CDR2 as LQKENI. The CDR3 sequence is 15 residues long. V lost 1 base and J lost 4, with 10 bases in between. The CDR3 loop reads CASSPRGPGTGELFF. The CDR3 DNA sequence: TGTGCCAGCTCACCACGGGGGCCGGGCACCGGGGAGCTGTTTTTT.

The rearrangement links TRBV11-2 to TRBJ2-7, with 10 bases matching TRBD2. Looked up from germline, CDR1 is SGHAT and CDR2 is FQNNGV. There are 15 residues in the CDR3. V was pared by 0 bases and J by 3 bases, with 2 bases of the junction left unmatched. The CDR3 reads CASSLELAGFYEQYF. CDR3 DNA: TGTGCCAGCAGCTTAGAACTAGCGGGATTCTACGAGCAGTACTTC.

CDR3 in DNA: TGTGCCAGCAGCACCCGACACGACTCCTATAATTCACCCCTCCACTTT. Amino acid sequence: CASSTRHDSYNSPLHF. The V and J genes are TRBV7-2 and TRBJ1-6, with no clear D. CDR3 size: 16 residues. V was trimmed by 5 bases and J by 0 bases, leaving 11 bases between them. Germline V gene data show CDR1 as SGHTA and CDR2 as FQGNSA.

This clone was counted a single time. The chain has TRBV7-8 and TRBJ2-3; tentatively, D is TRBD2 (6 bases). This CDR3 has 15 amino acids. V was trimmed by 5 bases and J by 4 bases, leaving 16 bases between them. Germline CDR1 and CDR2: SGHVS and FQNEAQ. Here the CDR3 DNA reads TGTGCCAGCAGCCCCGGAGGGCTAATCGCAGATACGCAGTATTTT. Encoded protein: CASSPGGLIADTQYF. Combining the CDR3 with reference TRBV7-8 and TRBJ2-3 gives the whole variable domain GAGVSQSPRYKVAKRGQDVALRCDPISGHVSLFWYQQALGQGPEFLTYFQNEAQLDKSGLPSDRFFAERPEGSVSTLKIQRTQQEDSAVYLCASSPGGLIADTQYFGPGTRLTVL.

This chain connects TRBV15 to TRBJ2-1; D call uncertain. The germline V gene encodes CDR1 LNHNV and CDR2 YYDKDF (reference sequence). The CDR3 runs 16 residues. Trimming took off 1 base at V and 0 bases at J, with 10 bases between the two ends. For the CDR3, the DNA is TGTGCCACCAGCAGAGCAAGGCAGGACTCCTACAATGAGCAGTTCTTC. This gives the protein CATSRARQDSYNEQFF.

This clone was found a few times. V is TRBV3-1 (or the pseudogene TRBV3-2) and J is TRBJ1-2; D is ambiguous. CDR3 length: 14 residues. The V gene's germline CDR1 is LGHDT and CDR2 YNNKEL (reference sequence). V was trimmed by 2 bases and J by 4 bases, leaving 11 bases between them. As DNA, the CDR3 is TGTGCCAGCAGCCAAAATACAGCTCGCTATGGCTACACCTTC. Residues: CASSQNTARYGYTF.

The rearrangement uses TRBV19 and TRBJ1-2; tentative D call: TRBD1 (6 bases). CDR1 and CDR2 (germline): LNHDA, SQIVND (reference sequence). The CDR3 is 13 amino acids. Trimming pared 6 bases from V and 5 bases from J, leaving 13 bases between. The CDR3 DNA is TGTGCCAGTAGCCCCGGGGGGGCTTATGGCTACACCTTC. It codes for CASSPGGAYGYTF. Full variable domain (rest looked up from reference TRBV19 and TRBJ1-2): DGGITQSPKYLFRKEGQNVTLSCEQNLNHDAMYWYRQDPGQGLRLIYYSQIVNDFQKGDIAEGYSVSREKKESFPLTVTSAQKNPTAFYLCASSPGGAYGYTFGSGTRLTVV.

CDR3 residues: CASSHRQGDYGNEQFF. DNA for the CDR3: TGCGCCAGCAGCCACCGACAGGGGGACTATGGGAATGAGCAGTTCTTC. This sequence joins TRBV4-1 and TRBJ2-1, with 9 bases fitting TRBD1. With V trimmed by 3 bases and J by 7 bases, 10 bases remained unmatched. The CDR3 contains 16 residues. From germline, CDR1 is MGHRA and CDR2 YSYEKL.

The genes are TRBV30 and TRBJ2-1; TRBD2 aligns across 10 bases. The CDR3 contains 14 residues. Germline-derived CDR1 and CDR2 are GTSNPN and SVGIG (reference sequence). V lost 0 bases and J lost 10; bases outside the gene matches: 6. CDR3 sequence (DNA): TGTGCCTGGAGTGTACGGATAGCGGGGGGAGAGCAGTTCTTC. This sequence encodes CAWSVRIAGGEQFF.

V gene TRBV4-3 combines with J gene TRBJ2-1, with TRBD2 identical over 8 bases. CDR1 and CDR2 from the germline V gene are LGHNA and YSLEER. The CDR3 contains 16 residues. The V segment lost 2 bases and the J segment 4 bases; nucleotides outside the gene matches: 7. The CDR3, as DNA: TGCGCCAGCAGCCAATTAGCGGGGAACACTTACAATGAGCAGTTCTTC. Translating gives CASSQLAGNTYNEQFF.

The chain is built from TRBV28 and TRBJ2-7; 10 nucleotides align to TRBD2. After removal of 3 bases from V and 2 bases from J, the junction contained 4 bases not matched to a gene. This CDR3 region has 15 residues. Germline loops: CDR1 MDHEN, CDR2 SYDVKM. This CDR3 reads CASSFELAGTYEQYF. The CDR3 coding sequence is TGTGCCAGCAGTTTCGAACTAGCGGGGACCTACGAGCAGTACTTC.

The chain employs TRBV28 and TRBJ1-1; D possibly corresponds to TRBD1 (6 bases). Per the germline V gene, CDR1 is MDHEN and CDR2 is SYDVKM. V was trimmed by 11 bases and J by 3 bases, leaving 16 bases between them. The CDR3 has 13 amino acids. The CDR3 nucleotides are TGTGCCGGCCGGGGGGGCGTGTACACTGAAGCTTTCTTT. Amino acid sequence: CAGRGGVYTEAFF.

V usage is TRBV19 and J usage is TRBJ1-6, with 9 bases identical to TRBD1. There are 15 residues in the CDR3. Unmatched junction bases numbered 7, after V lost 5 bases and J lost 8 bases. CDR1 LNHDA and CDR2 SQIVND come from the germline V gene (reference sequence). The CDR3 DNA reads TGTGCCAGTAGTCCCGACAGGGGGATCGATTCACCCCTCCACTTT. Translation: CASSPDRGIDSPLHF. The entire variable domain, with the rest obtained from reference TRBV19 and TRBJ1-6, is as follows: DGGITQSPKYLFRKEGQNVTLSCEQNLNHDAMYWYRQDPGQGLRLIYYSQIVNDFQKGDIAEGYSVSREKKESFPLTVTSAQKNPTAFYLCASSPDRGIDSPLHFGNGTRLTVT.

The CDR3 DNA reads TGTGCCAGCAGCTGGCAGGGGCCCGGCGCTAGCGGGAGCCAGCAGTACTTC. Translation gives CASSWQGPGASGSQQYF. This chain joins TRBV7-8 and TRBJ2-7, with TRBD2 matching over 10 bases. The length of the CDR3 is 17 residues. The junction had 17 bases not matched to a gene; V was cut back by 4 bases and J by 8 bases. The germline V gene encodes CDR1 SGHVS and CDR2 FQNEAQ.

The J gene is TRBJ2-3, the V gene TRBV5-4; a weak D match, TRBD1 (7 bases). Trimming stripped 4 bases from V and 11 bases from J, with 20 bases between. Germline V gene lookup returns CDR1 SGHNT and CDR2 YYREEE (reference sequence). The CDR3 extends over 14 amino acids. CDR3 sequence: CASSGGQGVSGQYF. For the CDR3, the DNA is TGTGCCAGCAGCGGGGGGCAGGGGGTTTCTGGGCAGTATTTT. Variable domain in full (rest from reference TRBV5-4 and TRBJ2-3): ETGVTQSPTHLIKTRGQQVTLRCSSQSGHNTVSWYQQALGQGPQFIFQYYREEENGRGNFPPRFSGLQFPNYSSELNVNALELDDSALYLCASSGGQGVSGQYFGPGTRLTVL.

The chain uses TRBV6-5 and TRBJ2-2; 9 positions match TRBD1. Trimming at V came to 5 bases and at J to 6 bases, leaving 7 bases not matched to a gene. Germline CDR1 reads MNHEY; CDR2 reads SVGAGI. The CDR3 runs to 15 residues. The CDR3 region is CASSPIRTGAGELFF. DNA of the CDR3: TGTGCCAGCAGTCCCATTAGGACAGGGGCCGGGGAGCTGTTTTTT.

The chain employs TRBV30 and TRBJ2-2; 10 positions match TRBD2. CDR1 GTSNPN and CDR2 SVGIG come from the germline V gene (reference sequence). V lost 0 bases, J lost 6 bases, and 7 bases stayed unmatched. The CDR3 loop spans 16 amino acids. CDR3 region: CAWSVLAGTMSGELFF. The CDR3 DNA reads TGTGCCTGGAGTGTACTAGCGGGAACAATGTCCGGGGAGCTGTTTTTT.

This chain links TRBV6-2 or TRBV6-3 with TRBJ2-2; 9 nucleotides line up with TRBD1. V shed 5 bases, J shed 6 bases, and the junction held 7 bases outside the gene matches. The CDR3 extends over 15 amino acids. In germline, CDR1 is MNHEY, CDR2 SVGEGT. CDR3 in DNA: TGTGCCAGCAGTGGGGGACAGGGAATTTCCGGGGAGCTGTTTTTT. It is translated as CASSGGQGISGELFF.